This T cell receptor (beta chain) was obtained from a study of CD8 T cells in Susac syndrome. Random hexamers were used to reverse transcribe an amount of about 0.5 to 1 ug RNA. TCRdb processed the immunoSEQ multiplex PCR reads anew with MiXCR; each CDR3 protein has one entry. The sample includes 140,000 or so distinct CDR3 sequences, approximately 96% seen only once; the top ten take approximately 0.08%. What was sequenced was CD4+ T cells from PBMCs. The receptor's source is a human donor with Susac syndrome.

The CDR3 DNA reads TGTGCCAGCAGCGTAGATTGGGGCCAAGAGACCCAGTACTTC. It encodes CASSVDWGQETQYF. The J gene is TRBJ2-5, the V gene TRBV9; D is uncertain. The CDR3 has 14 residues. Germline CDR1 is SGDLS and CDR2 is YYNGEE. V lost 0 bases and J 1 base, leaving 7 bases between the germline ends.